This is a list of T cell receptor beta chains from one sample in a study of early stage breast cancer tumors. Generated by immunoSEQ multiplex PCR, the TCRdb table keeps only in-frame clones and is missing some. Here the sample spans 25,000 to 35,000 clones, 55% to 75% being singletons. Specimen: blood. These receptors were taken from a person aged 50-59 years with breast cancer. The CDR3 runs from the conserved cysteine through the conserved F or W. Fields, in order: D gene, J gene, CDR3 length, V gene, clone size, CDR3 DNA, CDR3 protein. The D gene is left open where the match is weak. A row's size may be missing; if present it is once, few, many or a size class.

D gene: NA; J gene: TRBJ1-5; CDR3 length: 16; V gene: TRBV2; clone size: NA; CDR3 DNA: TGTGCCAGCAGGGAAGGGGTGGGATATGGCAATCAGCCCCAGCATTTT; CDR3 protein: CASREGVGYGNQPQHF
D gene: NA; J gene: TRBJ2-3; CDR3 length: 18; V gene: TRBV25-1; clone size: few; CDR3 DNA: TGTGCCAGCAGCCCCGCGGGGTCACGGGAGTGGGTCACAGATACGCAGTATTTT; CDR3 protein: CASSPAGSREWVTDTQYF
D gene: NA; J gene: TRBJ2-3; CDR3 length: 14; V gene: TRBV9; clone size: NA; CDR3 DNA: TGTGCCAGCAGCGCCCCAGTAAGCACAGATACGCAGTATTTT; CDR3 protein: CASSAPVSTDTQYF
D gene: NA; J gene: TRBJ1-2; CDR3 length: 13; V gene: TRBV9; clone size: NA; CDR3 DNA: TGTGCCAGCAGCACCCTGGGACTGGAGGGCTACACCTTC; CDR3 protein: CASSTLGLEGYTF
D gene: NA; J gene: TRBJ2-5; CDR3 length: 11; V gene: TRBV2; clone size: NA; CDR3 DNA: TGTGCCAGCGGCAGCGCGGAGACCCAGTACTTC; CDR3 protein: CASGSAETQYF
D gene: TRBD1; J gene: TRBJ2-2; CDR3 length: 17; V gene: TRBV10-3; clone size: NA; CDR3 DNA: TGTGCCATCAGTCAGACCGGACAGGGCATGTCCACCGGGGAGCTGTTTTTT; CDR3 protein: CAISQTGQGMSTGELFF
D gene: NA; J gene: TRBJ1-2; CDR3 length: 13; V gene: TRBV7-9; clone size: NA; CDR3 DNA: TGTGCCAGCAGTTTTCAGGGTAGGGCTGGCTACACCTTC; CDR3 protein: CASSFQGRAGYTF
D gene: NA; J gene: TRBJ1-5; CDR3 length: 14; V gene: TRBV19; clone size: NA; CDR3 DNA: TGTGCCAGTAGCCTGGGACCCGGGGATCAGCCCCAGCATTTT; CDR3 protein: CASSLGPGDQPQHF
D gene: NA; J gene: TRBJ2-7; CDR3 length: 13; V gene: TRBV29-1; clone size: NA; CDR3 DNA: TGCAGCGTTGGAGAACCCAATTACTACGAGCAGTACTTC; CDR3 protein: CSVGEPNYYEQYF
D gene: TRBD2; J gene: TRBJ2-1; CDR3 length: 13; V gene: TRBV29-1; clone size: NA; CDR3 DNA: TGCAGCGGGGACTACACTCGGGGGGATGAGCAGTTCTTC; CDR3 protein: CSGDYTRGDEQFF
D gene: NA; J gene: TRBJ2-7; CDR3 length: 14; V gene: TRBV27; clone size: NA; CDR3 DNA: TGTGCCAGCAGTTCGATGGCGGGTTCCTACGAGCAGTACTTC; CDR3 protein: CASSSMAGSYEQYF
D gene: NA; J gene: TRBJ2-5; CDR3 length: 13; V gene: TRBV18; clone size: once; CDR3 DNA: TGTGCCAGCTCACCACGGAGGGAGGAGACCCAGTACTTC; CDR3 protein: CASSPRREETQYF
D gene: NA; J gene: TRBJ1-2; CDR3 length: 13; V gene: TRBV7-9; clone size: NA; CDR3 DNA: TGTGCCAGCAGCTTAAGGAGAGAGGATGGCTACACCTTC; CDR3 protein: CASSLRREDGYTF
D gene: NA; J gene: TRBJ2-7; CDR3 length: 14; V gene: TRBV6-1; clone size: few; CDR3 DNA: TGTGCCAGCGGCCGGGACCTGGGATCCTACGAGCAGTACTTC; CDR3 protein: CASGRDLGSYEQYF
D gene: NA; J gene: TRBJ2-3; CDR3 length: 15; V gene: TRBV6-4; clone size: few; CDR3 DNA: TGTGCCAGCAGTGACAAAAGCCAAGGGGGGGAGACGCAGTATTTT; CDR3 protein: CASSDKSQGGETQYF
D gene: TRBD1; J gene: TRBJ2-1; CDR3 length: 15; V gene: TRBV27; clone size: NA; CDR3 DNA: TGTGCCAGCAGTTTATCGGGGACAGGGGTTCGTGAGCAGTTCTTC; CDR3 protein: CASSLSGTGVREQFF
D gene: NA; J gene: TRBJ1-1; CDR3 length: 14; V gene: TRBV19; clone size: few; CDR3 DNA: TGTGCCAGCTCGCCTCGACAGATGAACACTGAAGCTTTCTTT; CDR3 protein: CASSPRQMNTEAFF
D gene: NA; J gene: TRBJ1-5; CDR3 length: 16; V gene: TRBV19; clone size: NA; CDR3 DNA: TGTGCCAGTAGTATAGTCACGAGACAGTTCAATCAGCCCCAGCATTTT; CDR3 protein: CASSIVTRQFNQPQHF
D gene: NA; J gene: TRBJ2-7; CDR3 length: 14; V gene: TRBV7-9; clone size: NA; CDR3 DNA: TGTGCCAGCAGCTTAGCGCTACAGCCCTACGAGCAGTACTTC; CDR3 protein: CASSLALQPYEQYF
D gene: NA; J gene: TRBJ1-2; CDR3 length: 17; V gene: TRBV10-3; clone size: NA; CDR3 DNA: TGTGCCATCAGTGAGTCGTTGCGACAGACTGAAAACTATGGCTACACCTTC; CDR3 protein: CAISESLRQTENYGYTF
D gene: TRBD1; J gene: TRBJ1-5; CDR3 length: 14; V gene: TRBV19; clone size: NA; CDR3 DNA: TGTGCCAGTAGTCTATGGGACAGCACTCAGCCCCAGCATTTT; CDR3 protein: CASSLWDSTQPQHF
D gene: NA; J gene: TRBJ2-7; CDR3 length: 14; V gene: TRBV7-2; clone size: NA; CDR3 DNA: TGTGCCAGCAGCCTAGAAGGGACTGATTACGAGCAGTACTTC; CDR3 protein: CASSLEGTDYEQYF
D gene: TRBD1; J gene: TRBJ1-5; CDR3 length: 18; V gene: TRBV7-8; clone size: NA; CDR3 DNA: TGTGCCAGCAGCTCTACGCGGGACAGTCCGGGGGGTCGTCAGCCCCAGCATTTT; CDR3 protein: CASSSTRDSPGGRQPQHF
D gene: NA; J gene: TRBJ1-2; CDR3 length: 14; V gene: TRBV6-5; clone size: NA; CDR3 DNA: TGTGCCAGCACCTCAAACAGGGCAAACTATGGCTACACCTTC; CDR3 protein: CASTSNRANYGYTF
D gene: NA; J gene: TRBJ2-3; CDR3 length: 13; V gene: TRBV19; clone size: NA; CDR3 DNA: TGTGCCAGTATGGGCCGCGAAACAGATACGCAGTATTTT; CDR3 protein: CASMGRETDTQYF
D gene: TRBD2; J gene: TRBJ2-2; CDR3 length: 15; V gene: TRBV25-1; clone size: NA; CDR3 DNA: TGTGCCAGCTCTAGCGGGAGGGCCGACACCGGGGAGCTGTTTTTT; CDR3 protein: CASSSGRADTGELFF
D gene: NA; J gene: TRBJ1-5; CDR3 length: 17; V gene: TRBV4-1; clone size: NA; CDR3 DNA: TGCGCCAGCAGCCAAGATCACGGGCCGGGGGGCAATCAGCCCCAGCATTTT; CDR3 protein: CASSQDHGPGGNQPQHF
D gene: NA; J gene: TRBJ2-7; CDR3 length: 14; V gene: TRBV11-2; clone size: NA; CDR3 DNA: TGTGCCAGCAGCTCCAGAATGACATCTTACGAGCAGTACTTC; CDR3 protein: CASSSRMTSYEQYF